A selection of T cell receptor beta chains follows, all from one sample in a study of CD4 T cells in relation to SARS-CoV-2 and coronaviruses. No antigen has been identified for these receptors. This table comes from immunoSEQ multiplex PCR, and its TCRdb copy is limited to in-frame clones, with some not included. The profile shows some 14,000 clones, 75% to 85% of them singletons. Material: CD4+ T cells from PBMCs, cultured in vitro. The receptors originated from a human donor in good health. CDR3s include the opening cysteine and the closing phenylalanine or tryptophan. Each record gives: J gene, V gene, D gene, clone size, CDR3 length, CDR3 DNA, CDR3 protein. A D gene is named only where the DNA matches it firmly. The listing skips clone size in some rows; elsewhere it reads once, few, many or a size class.

TRBJ1-2 TRBV6-4 NA NA 13 TGTGCCAGCAGTGCCCAACAAGGCTATGGCTACACCTTC CASSAQQGYGYTF
TRBJ1-1 TRBV19 NA NA 16 TGTGCCAGTAGTACAGGGAAAGGTCGGTTGCACACTGAAGCTTTCTTT CASSTGKGRLHTEAFF
TRBJ1-6 TRBV7-3 NA NA 14 TGTGCCAGCAGCTTAAATACAGGAGGATCACCCCTCCACTTT CASSLNTGGSPLHF
TRBJ1-2 TRBV19 NA once 12 TGTGCCAGTAGTATTGCAGATTATGGCTACACCTTC CASSIADYGYTF
TRBJ2-7 TRBV30 NA few 13 TGTGCCTGGAAGCAGTCAGGGATATACGAGCAGTACTTC CAWKQSGIYEQYF
TRBJ2-7 TRBV5-1 TRBD1 NA 15 TGCGCCAGCAGAAAAGGCCAGGGGGATTACAACGAGCAGTACTTC CASRKGQGDYNEQYF
TRBJ1-1 TRBV18 NA NA 15 TGTGCCAGCTCACCCCGCCCCGCAATGAACACTGAAGCTTTCTTT CASSPRPAMNTEAFF
TRBJ2-1 TRBV6-4 TRBD2 NA 15 TGTGCCAGCAGTGAAGCTAGCGGGAGCTCCAATGAGCAGTTCTTC CASSEASGSSNEQFF
TRBJ1-6 TRBV27 TRBD1 once 14 TGTGCCAGCAGTCCACAGGGGATGAATTCACCCCTCCACTTT CASSPQGMNSPLHF
TRBJ1-1 TRBV6-5 TRBD1 NA 14 TGTGCCAGCAGTTGGGACAGGGTGAACACTGAAGCTTTCTTT CASSWDRVNTEAFF
TRBJ1-5 TRBV5-1 NA NA 14 TGCGCCAGCAGGTGGCAGGGAAGCAATCAGCCCCAGCATTTT CASRWQGSNQPQHF
TRBJ1-2 TRBV28 TRBD1 NA 17 TGTGCCAGCTACGAACCGGGACAGGGGGGCGGAAACTATGGCTACACCTTC CASYEPGQGGGNYGYTF
TRBJ2-3 TRBV30 TRBD2 once 16 TGTGCCTGGATGCGCGGACTAGCGGGACTATTTAATACGCAGTATTTT CAWMRGLAGLFNTQYF
TRBJ1-3 TRBV9 NA few 16 TGTGCCAGCAGCGGGGCTTCGGGACATTTTGGAAACACCATATATTTT CASSGASGHFGNTIYF
TRBJ2-5 TRBV4-1 NA NA 14 TGCGCCAGCTGTAACCGGGACACTGGGGAGACCCAGTACTTC CASCNRDTGETQYF
TRBJ1-5 TRBV11-2 NA NA 13 TGTGCCAGCAGCTTAGAAAGCAATCAGCCCCAGCATTTT CASSLESNQPQHF
TRBJ2-3 TRBV24-1 NA NA 15 TGTGCCACCAGTGATACCGGGACATTCCCGGATACGCAGTATTTT CATSDTGTFPDTQYF
TRBJ1-3 TRBV25-1 NA NA 15 TGTGCCAGCAGTGCCGGGACCTCACGAGGAAACACCATATATTTT CASSAGTSRGNTIYF
TRBJ2-7 TRBV11-2 TRBD2 NA 15 TGTGCCAGCAGCTTAATTTTCGGGAGGGCCGACGAGCAGTACTTC CASSLIFGRADEQYF
TRBJ2-2 TRBV4-1 NA NA 17 TGCGCCAGCAGCCACCCTCGAGACAGTACGAACACCGGGGAGCTGTTTTTT CASSHPRDSTNTGELFF
TRBJ2-5 TRBV5-8 NA NA 16 TGTGCCACGGAGACAGGCAGTAGGACATCGCAAGAGACCCAGTACTTC CATETGSRTSQETQYF
TRBJ1-5 TRBV6-5 TRBD1 NA 13 TGTGCCATCCACCCAGGGGGCGGTCAGCCCCAGCATTTT CAIHPGGGQPQHF
TRBJ1-5 TRBV2 TRBD1 few 13 TGTGCCAGCAACGGACAGGGGAATCAGCCCCAGCATTTT CASNGQGNQPQHF
TRBJ2-6 TRBV19 TRBD2 once 16 TGTGCCAGTAGTATAGCGGGAGGCTCTGGGGCCAACGTCCTGACTTTC CASSIAGGSGANVLTF
TRBJ2-7 TRBV4-2 TRBD2 NA 18 TGTGCCAGCAGCCAACCATACACCGGGACTAGCGCACCCTACGAGCAGTACTTC CASSQPYTGTSAPYEQYF
TRBJ2-7 TRBV2 NA NA 12 TGTGCCAGCCAGGGGCGCTCCTACGAGCAGTACTTC CASQGRSYEQYF
TRBJ2-6 TRBV19 TRBD1 few 15 TGTGCCAGTAGCAGGGACAGGCCCGGGGCCAACGTCCTGACTTTC CASSRDRPGANVLTF
TRBJ1-6 TRBV19 NA NA 13 TGTGCCAGTAGTGGAATTAGAGAATCACCCCTCCACTTT CASSGIRESPLHF
TRBJ2-3 TRBV19 NA once 12 TGTGCCAGTAGTATACAGGGAGATACGCAGTATTTT CASSIQGDTQYF
TRBJ2-7 TRBV14 NA few 13 TGTGCCAGCAGCCGGATAGCCGCCTACGAGCAGTACTTC CASSRIAAYEQYF
TRBJ2-3 TRBV2 TRBD2 NA 15 TGTGCCAGCAGTGGGGCGGGAGGGCCTTCAGATACGCAGTATTTT CASSGAGGPSDTQYF
TRBJ2-1 TRBV24-1 NA few 15 TGTGCCACCAGTGGGGCCGGACAGCAGGGAAATGAGCAGTTCTTC CATSGAGQQGNEQFF
TRBJ1-5 TRBV19 NA NA 16 TGTGCCAGTAGTATCAGATCGAGGGGATCGGGGGTGCCCCAGCATTTT CASSIRSRGSGVPQHF
TRBJ2-3 TRBV5-4 NA NA 13 TGTGCCAGCAGCTTCGTAGGGGAGGATACGCAGTATTTT CASSFVGEDTQYF
TRBJ2-7 TRBV28 NA NA 14 TGTGCCAGCAGCCCAGGGGGGGTCTCCTACGAGCAGTACTTC CASSPGGVSYEQYF
TRBJ2-5 TRBV4-2 NA once 15 TGTGCCAGCAGCCAGGCGGGACAGCCACAAGAGACCCAGTACTTC CASSQAGQPQETQYF
TRBJ2-2 TRBV6-5 TRBD1 NA 16 TGTGCCAGCAGTTACACCGGACAGGGGGTCACCGGGGAGCTGTTTTTT CASSYTGQGVTGELFF